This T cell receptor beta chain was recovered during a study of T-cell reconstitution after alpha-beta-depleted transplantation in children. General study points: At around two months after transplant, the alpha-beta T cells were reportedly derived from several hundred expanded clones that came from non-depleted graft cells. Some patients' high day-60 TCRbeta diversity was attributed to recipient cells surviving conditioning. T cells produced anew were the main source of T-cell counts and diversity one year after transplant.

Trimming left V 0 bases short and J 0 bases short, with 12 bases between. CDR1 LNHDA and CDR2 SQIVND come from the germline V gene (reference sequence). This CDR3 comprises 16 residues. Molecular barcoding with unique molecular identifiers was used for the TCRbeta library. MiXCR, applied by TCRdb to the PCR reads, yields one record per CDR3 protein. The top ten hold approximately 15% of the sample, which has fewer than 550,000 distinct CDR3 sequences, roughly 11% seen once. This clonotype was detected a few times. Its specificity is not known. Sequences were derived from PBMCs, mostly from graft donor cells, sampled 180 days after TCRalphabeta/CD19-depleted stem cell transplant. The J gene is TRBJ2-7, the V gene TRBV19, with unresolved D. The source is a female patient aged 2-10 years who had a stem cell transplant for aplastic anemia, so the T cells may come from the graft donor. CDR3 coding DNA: TGTGCCAGTAGTATAGATTATCCCTGGAGCTCCTACGAGCAGTACTTC. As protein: CASSIDYPWSSYEQYF.